This T cell receptor (beta chain) was sequenced in a study of CD8 T cells in Susac syndrome. V lost 4 bases, J lost 0 bases, and 10 bases lay in between. Germline loops: CDR1 SGHRS, CDR2 YFSETQ. CDR3 length equals 14 residues. Sequencing of TCR beta, carried out with a high-throughput approach, was applied to CD8+ and CD4+ T cells from the blood. The multiple sclerosis controls consisted of treatment-naive patients with relapsing-remitting disease, either stable or active. RNA totalling about 0.45 to 1 ug underwent reverse transcription with random hexamers. Amplification of TCR beta CDR3 was carried out by immunoSEQ multiplex PCR, which covered 54 Vbeta and 13 Jbeta segments. Each CDR3 protein is one row after TCRdb ran MiXCR on the immunoSEQ multiplex PCR reads. The sample records about 120,000 distinct CDR3 sequences, approximately 93% being singletons.

The sample comprised CD4+ T cells from PBMCs. The receptor's source is a human donor with multiple sclerosis. V and J are TRBV5-1 and TRBJ1-1, with D hard to call. CDR3 region: CASSIQAMNTEAFF. The CDR3 DNA reads TGCGCCAGCAGCATACAAGCTATGAACACTGAAGCTTTCTTT.